This TCR beta chain appears in the sequencing data of a study of early T cells in non-severe SARS-CoV-2 infection. Findings and caveats of the study: Missing private and CD4 specificities, VDJdb matching favored anti-spike CD8 responses.

This clonotype has a handful of counts. Its antigen is currently unknown. Germline CDR1 is LNHNV and CDR2 is YYDKDF (reference sequence). V dropped 5 bases and J dropped 3; count of bases not matched to a gene: 0. This CDR3 contains 13 residues. The TCR library protocol attached unique molecular identifiers to the individual cDNA molecules. TCRdb fed the 5' RACE reads into MiXCR, producing one record per CDR3 protein. Of about 94,000 distinct CDR3 sequences listed, about 13% are singletons. This TCR came from an adult who was a healthcare worker with PCR-confirmed SARS-CoV-2 infection or an uninfected control (not recorded which). Sequencing used whole blood. The chain carries TRBV15 and TRBJ2-1, with TRBD1 identical over 8 bases. CDR3 amino acids: CATSGQGYNEQFF. DNA of the CDR3: TGTGCCACCAGCGGACAGGGCTACAATGAGCAGTTCTTC. Combining the CDR3 with reference TRBV15 and TRBJ2-1 gives the whole variable domain DAMVIQNPRYQVTQFGKPVTLSCSQTLNHNVMYWYQQKSSQAPKLLFHYYDKDFNNEADTPDNFQSRRPNTSFCFLDIRSPGLGDTAMYLCATSGQGYNEQFFGPGTRLTVL.